This TCR beta chain was found in a study of shared clonotypes between healthy human individuals. This clone showed up many times. Its matching antigen is unknown. The sample carries other DNA sequences with the same CDR3. The study, taken as a whole, reports: Naive CD4 clonotypes were shared across several donors at around 5.4%.

Generated by immunoSEQ multiplex PCR, the TCRdb table keeps only in-frame clones and is missing some. The sample includes over a million clones, approximately 68% seen only once; the top ten take about 1.5%. The specimen was memory CD4+ T cells sorted from blood. Subset denoted: CD45RA-negative fraction. This clonotype was sampled from a man aged 18-30 years in good health.

The CDR3 DNA reads as TGCAGCGTACGGAACACCGGGGAGCTGTTTTTT. Protein: CSVRNTGELFF. J is TRBJ2-2 and V is TRBV29-1; D ambiguous. The CDR3 has 11 residues. CDR1 SQVTM and CDR2 ANQGSEA come from the germline V gene. V was clipped by 6 bases and J by 1 base, with 3 bases between them.